This T cell receptor (beta chain) comes out of a study of T cell responses to AZD1222 COVID-19 vaccine. Study-level results: Baseline seropositivity occurred in only six AZD1222 recipients.

The CDR3 spans 18 residues. V shed 3 bases, J shed 4 bases, and the junction held 16 bases outside the gene matches. The V gene's germline CDR1 is MDHEN and CDR2 SYDVKM. Sequencing was performed with immunoSEQ multiplex PCR; in TCRdb, only in-frame clones are kept and a portion is missing. The sample contains fewer than 110,000 clones, around 83% of which appear only once. For this clone: Its antigen is unknown.

The source of this sequence is an adult in good health. Sample: peripheral blood, taken on day 0 of AZD1222 vaccination. The chain joins TRBV28 to TRBJ2-5; 8 nucleotides match TRBD2. The CDR3 bases are TGTGCCAGCAGTTTCCAACCGGGACTAGAGTCCAGGGGAGAGACCCAGTACTTC. This codes for CASSFQPGLESRGETQYF.